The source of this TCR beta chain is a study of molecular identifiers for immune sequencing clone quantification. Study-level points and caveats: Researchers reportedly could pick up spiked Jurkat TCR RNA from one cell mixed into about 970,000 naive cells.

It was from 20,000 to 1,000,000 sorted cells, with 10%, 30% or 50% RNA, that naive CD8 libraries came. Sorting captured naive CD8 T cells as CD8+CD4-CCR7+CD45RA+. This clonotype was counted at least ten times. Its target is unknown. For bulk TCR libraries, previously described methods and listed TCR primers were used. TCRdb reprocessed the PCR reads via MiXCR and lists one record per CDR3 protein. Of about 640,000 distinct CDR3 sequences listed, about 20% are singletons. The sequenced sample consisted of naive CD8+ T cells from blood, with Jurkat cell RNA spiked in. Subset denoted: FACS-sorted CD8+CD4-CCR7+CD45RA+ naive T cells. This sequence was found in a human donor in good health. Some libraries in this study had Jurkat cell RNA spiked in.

The CDR3 sequence is CASSDGSGETQYF. The CDR3 DNA reads as TGCGCCAGCAGCGACGGAAGCGGGGAGACCCAGTACTTC. The chain recombines TRBV5-1 with TRBJ2-5; weak D call: TRBD2 (6 bases). The CDR3 totals 13 residues. Between the trimmed V and J ends, which lost 4 bases and 5 bases, there was a span of 12 bases. Germline V gene sequence: CDR1 SGHRS, CDR2 YFSETQ. Based on the CDR3 plus reference TRBV5-1 and TRBJ2-5, the full variable domain is KAGVTQTPRYLIKTRGQQVTLSCSPISGHRSVSWYQQTPGQGLQFLFEYFSETQRNKGNFPGRFSGRQFSNSRSEMNVSTLELGDSALYLCASSDGSGETQYFGPGTRLLVL.